The 16 T cell receptor beta chains given below trace back to one sample, sequenced in a study of blood T cell repertoires in COVID-19. TCRdb's copy holds only in-frame clones and misses some; the assay was immunoSEQ multiplex PCR. Among 140,000 to 150,000 clones listed, 84% were seen once. The sequenced material came from peripheral blood. The receptors shown here come from a man aged 25 to 40 with COVID-19, enrolled during active disease.

The chain carries TRBV6-6 and TRBJ2-7, with 7 positions matching TRBD1. V gave up 2 bases and J gave up 4 bases; unmatched junction bases: 5. The CDR3 contains 14 residues. The germline gives CDR1 MNHNY, CDR2 SVGAGI (reference sequence). This chain's CDR3 is CASSYGDSIYEQYF. Written as DNA, the CDR3 is TGTGCCAGCAGTTACGGGGACAGCATTTACGAGCAGTACTTC.

The gene calls are TRBV9 and TRBJ2-2; 9 nucleotides agree with TRBD2. CDR3 size: 14 residues. Trimming at V came to 5 bases and at J to 4 bases, leaving 3 bases not matched to a gene. Per germline, CDR1 SGDLS and CDR2 YYNGEE. The CDR3 loop is CASSRLAATGELFF. CDR3 sequence (DNA): TGTGCCAGCAGTCGACTAGCGGCCACCGGGGAGCTGTTTTTT.

CDR3 coding DNA: TGTGCCAGCAGCCAAGGGGGGCCTCGAGAGCAGTACTTC. It encodes CASSQGGPREQYF. The chain recombines TRBV14 with TRBJ2-7; the D gene is possibly TRBD1 (6 bases). Germline V gene data show CDR1 as SGHDN and CDR2 as FVKESK. The V end lost 1 base, the J end lost 7 bases, and 11 bases lay between the germline ends. The CDR3 consists of 13 residues.

V usage is TRBV7-9 and J usage is TRBJ2-1; TRBD1 might be the D (6 bases). CDR1 SEHNR and CDR2 FQNEAQ come from the germline V gene (reference sequence). The germline V and J ends were trimmed by 11 bases and 9 bases, with 11 bases remaining between them. CDR3 length equals 10 residues. The CDR3, as DNA: TGTGCCCCAGGGGTATTTGAGCAGTTCTTC. Translating it yields CAPGVFEQFF. Based on the CDR3 plus reference TRBV7-9 and TRBJ2-1, the full variable domain is DTGVSQNPRHKITKRGQNVTFRCDPISEHNRLYWYRQTLGQGPEFLTYFQNEAQLEKSRLLSDRFSAERPKGSFSTLEIQRTEQGDSAMYLCAPGVFEQFFGPGTRLTVL.

The J gene is TRBJ2-7, the V gene TRBV6-5, with D possibly being TRBD2 (7 bases). This CDR3 comprises 11 residues. The V end lost 2 bases, the J end lost 9 bases, and 8 bases lay between the germline ends. Germline lookup yields CDR1 MNHEY and CDR2 SVGAGI. The CDR3 nucleotides are TGTGCCAGCAGTTACGGGGGGGCGCAGTACTTC. The encoded protein is CASSYGGAQYF.

This chain uses TRBV19 with TRBJ1-1, with D possibly matching TRBD1 (6 bases). Germline V gene lookup returns CDR1 LNHDA and CDR2 SQIVND (reference sequence). Trimming took off 3 bases at V and 10 bases at J, with 21 bases between the two ends. There are 15 residues in the CDR3. CDR3 residues: CASSMGTTGFAGAFF. DNA for the CDR3: TGTGCCAGTAGTATGGGGACAACAGGTTTTGCGGGAGCTTTCTTT.

The chain links TRBV30 to TRBJ2-4, with D perhaps matching TRBD2 (6 bases). The V end was cut by 3 bases, the J end by 4 bases, with 13 bases between. CDR1 and CDR2 from the germline V gene are GTSNPN and SVGIG (reference sequence). CDR3 size: 14 residues. CDR3 loop: CAWRFPGTKNIQYF. Here the CDR3 DNA reads TGTGCCTGGAGATTCCCCGGGACTAAAAACATTCAGTACTTC.

This clone was seen a few times. The rearrangement links TRBV7-9 to TRBJ2-1; the match to TRBD1 covers 12 bases. The CDR3 consists of 17 residues. The V gene's germline CDR1 is SEHNR and CDR2 FQNEAQ (reference sequence). V dropped 0 bases and J dropped 4; count of bases not matched to a gene: 4. CDR3 bases: TGTGCCAGCAGCTTAGCCCGGGGACAGGGGGCTTACAATGAGCAGTTCTTC. It yields the protein CASSLARGQGAYNEQFF. The whole variable domain, filled in from reference TRBV7-9 and TRBJ2-1, reads DTGVSQNPRHKITKRGQNVTFRCDPISEHNRLYWYRQTLGQGPEFLTYFQNEAQLEKSRLLSDRFSAERPKGSFSTLEIQRTEQGDSAMYLCASSLARGQGAYNEQFFGPGTRLTVL.

This clone was observed many times. The V and J genes are TRBV7-9 and TRBJ2-2; D possibly corresponds to TRBD2 (6 bases). This CDR3 comprises 18 residues. Germline values: CDR1 SEHNR, CDR2 FQNEAQ (reference sequence). Trimming left V 4 bases short and J 7 bases short, with 25 bases between. CDR3 nucleotides: TGTGCCAGCAGCTCGAAGTGGGCTAGCCGCCGGGAGTTCGGGGAGCTGTTTTTT. It yields the protein CASSSKWASRREFGELFF. Full variable domain (missing parts from reference TRBV7-9 and TRBJ2-2): DTGVSQNPRHKITKRGQNVTFRCDPISEHNRLYWYRQTLGQGPEFLTYFQNEAQLEKSRLLSDRFSAERPKGSFSTLEIQRTEQGDSAMYLCASSSKWASRREFGELFFGEGSRLTVL.

The V call is TRBV7-9, the J call TRBJ1-1; TRBD1 matches at 9 bases. The CDR3 runs 14 residues. Germline CDR1 SEHNR, CDR2 FQNEAQ (reference sequence). V dropped 5 bases and J dropped 5; count of bases not matched to a gene: 6. The CDR3: CASSPQGAKTEAFF. The CDR3 region has the DNA TGTGCCAGCAGCCCACAGGGGGCAAAGACTGAAGCTTTCTTT.

This clone occurred once. The chain carries TRBV7-2 and TRBJ1-3; D gene uncertain. V shed 5 bases and J shed 0 bases, with 11 bases lying between them. The length of the CDR3 is 15 residues. CDR1 is SGHTA and CDR2 is FQGNSA in the germline V gene. The CDR3 is CASSAGIGSGNTIYF. The DNA for the CDR3 is TGTGCCAGCAGCGCGGGGATAGGCTCTGGAAACACCATATATTTT.

This chain uses TRBV20-1 with TRBJ1-2, with D unclear. The germline CDR1 and CDR2 sequences are DFQATT and SNEGSKA (reference sequence). The V end was cut by 3 bases, the J end by 2 bases, with 10 bases between. The CDR3 loop spans 13 amino acids. The CDR3 here is CSASLQTNYGYTF. CDR3 sequence (DNA): TGCAGTGCTAGTTTACAGACGAACTATGGCTACACCTTC.

In this sample, this clone turned up once. The chain joins TRBV5-1 to TRBJ1-5; D gene unclear. The V gene's germline CDR1 is SGHRS and CDR2 YFSETQ. Trimming removed 5 bases at V and 3 bases at J, with 12 bases between. The CDR3 is 14 amino acids. CDR3 region: CASRGGGVNQPQHF. The CDR3 coding sequence is TGCGCCAGCAGAGGAGGAGGCGTCAATCAGCCCCAGCATTTT. The full variable domain, its missing parts supplied by reference TRBV5-1 and TRBJ1-5, is KAGVTQTPRYLIKTRGQQVTLSCSPISGHRSVSWYQQTPGQGLQFLFEYFSETQRNKGNFPGRFSGRQFSNSRSEMNVSTLELGDSALYLCASRGGGVNQPQHFGDGTRLSIL.

The J gene is TRBJ1-1, the V gene TRBV29-1; tentatively, D is TRBD1 (5 bases). Germline V gene lookup returns CDR1 SQVTM and CDR2 ANQGSEA. V was trimmed by 5 bases and J by 7 bases, leaving 14 bases between them. The CDR3 runs 12 residues. In nucleotides, the CDR3 is TGCAGCGTTCTAAAGGGGAGGATTGAAGCTTTCTTT. Protein sequence: CSVLKGRIEAFF.

This sequence joins TRBV10-3 and TRBJ1-4, with 10 positions matching TRBD1. After removal of 11 bases from V and 7 bases from J, the junction contained 10 bases not matched to a gene. CDR3 length: 14 residues. The germline gives CDR1 ENHRY, CDR2 SYGVKD. CDR3 nucleotides: TGTGCCTCGGGACAGGGGACTAGACCTGAAAAACTGTTTTTT. The encoded protein is CASGQGTRPEKLFF.

V and J are TRBV5-4 and TRBJ2-3, with TRBD1 matching 7 bases. Germline V lookup: CDR1 SGHNT, CDR2 YYREEE (reference sequence). V shed 4 bases, J shed 5 bases, and the junction held 7 bases outside the gene matches. The CDR3 loop spans 14 amino acids. The CDR3 DNA follows: TGTGCCAGCAGCATGCGAGGGGGCGGAGATACGCAGTATTTT. Its translation: CASSMRGGGDTQYF.